This section outlines one T cell receptor (beta chain) sequence together with its context. The sample comes from a study of blood T cell repertoires in COVID-19. Unmatched junction bases numbered 8, after V lost 2 bases and J lost 3 bases. Germline-derived CDR1 and CDR2 are MNHNY and SVGAGI (reference sequence). This CDR3 contains 16 residues. The data were produced by immunoSEQ multiplex PCR, yet TCRdb's version contains in-frame clones alone and is incomplete. The table shows around 450,000 clones, with 80% to 90% occurring only once. Source material: peripheral blood. The chain recombines TRBV6-6 with TRBJ2-7; 9 bases align to TRBD1. This receptor was obtained from a woman between 25 and 40 years old with acute or convalescent COVID-19. The CDR3, as DNA: TGTGCCAGCAGTTACGCCCGTGGACAGGGGTTCTACGAGCAGTACTTC. It translates to CASSYARGQGFYEQYF.